This T cell receptor beta chain comes out of a study of cytomegalovirus exposure and HLA in healthy donors. V lost 2 bases, J lost 4 bases, and 7 bases lay in between. The V gene's germline CDR1 is MNHEY and CDR2 SVGAGI. The CDR3 extends over 13 amino acids. Both 60 Vbeta primers and 13 Jbeta primers went into the PCR. Assay used: immunoSEQ multiplex PCR; TCRdb lists only in-frame clones, some missing. The data contain a few hundred thousand clones, about 83% of them singletons. A word on this clone: The antigen is not known.

Study conclusions and caveats: Later analysis revealed greater clonal expansion in HLA-associated TCR beta chains than in equally common others. Most TCR beta V segments were productive about 87% or about 30% of the time in an earlier analysis.

The chain is built from TRBV6-5 and TRBJ2-3; D possibly corresponds to TRBD1 (5 bases). This clonotype was obtained from a man in his forties or fifties in good health and CMV-seronegative. Sequenced: PBMCs. CDR3 in amino acids: CASSYRGADTQYF. CDR3 nucleotide sequence: TGTGCCAGCAGTTACAGGGGCGCAGATACGCAGTATTTT.